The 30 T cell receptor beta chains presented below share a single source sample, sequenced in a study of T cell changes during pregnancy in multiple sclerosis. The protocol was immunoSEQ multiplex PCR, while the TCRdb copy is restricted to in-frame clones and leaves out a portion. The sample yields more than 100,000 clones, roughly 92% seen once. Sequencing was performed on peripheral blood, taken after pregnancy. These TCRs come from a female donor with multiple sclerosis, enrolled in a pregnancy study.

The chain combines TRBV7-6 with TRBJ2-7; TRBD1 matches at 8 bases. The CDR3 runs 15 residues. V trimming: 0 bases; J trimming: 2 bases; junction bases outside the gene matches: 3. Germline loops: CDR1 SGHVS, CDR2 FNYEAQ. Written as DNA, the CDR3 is TGTGCCAGCAGCTTAGCCTGGACAGGGACCTACGAGCAGTACTTC. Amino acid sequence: CASSLAWTGTYEQYF. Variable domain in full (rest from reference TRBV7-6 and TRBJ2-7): GAGVSQSPRYKVTKRGQDVALRCDPISGHVSLYWYRQALGQGPEFLTYFNYEAQQDKSGLPNDRFSAERPEGSISTLTIQRTEQRDSAMYRCASSLAWTGTYEQYFGPGTRLTVT.

For the CDR3, the DNA is TGTGCCAGCAGCTTGCGGGGGGGCAGGTCCGAGACCCAGTACTTC. The encoded protein is CASSLRGGRSETQYF. This chain joins TRBV5-6 and TRBJ2-5; the match to TRBD2 covers 8 bases. J was trimmed by 5 bases and V by 1 base; bases with no gene match: 7. The CDR3 sequence is 15 residues long. The germline CDR1 and CDR2 sequences are SGHDT and YYEEEE.

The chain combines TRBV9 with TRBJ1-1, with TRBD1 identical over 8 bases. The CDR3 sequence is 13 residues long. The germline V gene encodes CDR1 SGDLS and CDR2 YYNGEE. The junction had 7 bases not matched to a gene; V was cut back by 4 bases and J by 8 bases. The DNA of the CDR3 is TGTGCCAGCAGCCCCGAGGACAGGGTCGAAGCTTTCTTT. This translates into CASSPEDRVEAFF. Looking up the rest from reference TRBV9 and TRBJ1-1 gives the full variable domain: DSGVTQTPKHLITATGQRVTLRCSPRSGDLSVYWYQQSLDQGLQFLIQYYNGEERAKGNILERFSAQQFPDLHSELNLSSLELGDSALYFCASSPEDRVEAFFGQGTRLTVV.

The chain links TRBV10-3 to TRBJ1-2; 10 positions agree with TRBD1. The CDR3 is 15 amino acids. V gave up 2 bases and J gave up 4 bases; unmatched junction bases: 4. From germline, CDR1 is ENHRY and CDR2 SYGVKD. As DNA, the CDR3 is TGTGCCATCAGTGAGGAGGGACAGGGGACCTATGGCTACACCTTC. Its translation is CAISEEGQGTYGYTF.

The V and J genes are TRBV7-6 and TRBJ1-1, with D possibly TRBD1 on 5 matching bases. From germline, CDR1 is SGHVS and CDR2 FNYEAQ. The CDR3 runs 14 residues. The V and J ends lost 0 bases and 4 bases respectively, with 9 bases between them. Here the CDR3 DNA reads TGTGCCAGCAGCTTAGCCGGGAGGGGCACTGAAGCTTTCTTT. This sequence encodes CASSLAGRGTEAFF. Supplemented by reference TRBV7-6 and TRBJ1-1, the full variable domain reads GAGVSQSPRYKVTKRGQDVALRCDPISGHVSLYWYRQALGQGPEFLTYFNYEAQQDKSGLPNDRFSAERPEGSISTLTIQRTEQRDSAMYRCASSLAGRGTEAFFGQGTRLTVV.

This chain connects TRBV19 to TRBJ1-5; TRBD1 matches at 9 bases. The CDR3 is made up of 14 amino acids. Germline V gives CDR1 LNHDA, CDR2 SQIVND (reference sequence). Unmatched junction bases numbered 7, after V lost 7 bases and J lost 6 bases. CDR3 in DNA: TGTGCCAGTACCCTACCGGGACAGGGTCAGCCCCAGCATTTT. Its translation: CASTLPGQGQPQHF.

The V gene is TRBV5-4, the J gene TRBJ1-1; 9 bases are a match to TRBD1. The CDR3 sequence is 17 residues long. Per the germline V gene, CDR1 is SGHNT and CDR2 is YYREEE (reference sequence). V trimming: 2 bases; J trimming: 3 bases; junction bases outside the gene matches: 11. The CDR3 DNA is TGTGCCAGCAGCTTCTGGGACAGGGTAAGGAGGGACACTGAAGCTTTCTTT. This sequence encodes CASSFWDRVRRDTEAFF.

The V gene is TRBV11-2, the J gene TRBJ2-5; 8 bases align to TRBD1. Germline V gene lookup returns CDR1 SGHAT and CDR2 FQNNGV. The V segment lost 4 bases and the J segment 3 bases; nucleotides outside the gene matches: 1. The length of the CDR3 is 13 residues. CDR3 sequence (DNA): TGTGCCAGCAGCTCGGGACAGGAAGAGACCCAGTACTTC. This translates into CASSSGQEETQYF.

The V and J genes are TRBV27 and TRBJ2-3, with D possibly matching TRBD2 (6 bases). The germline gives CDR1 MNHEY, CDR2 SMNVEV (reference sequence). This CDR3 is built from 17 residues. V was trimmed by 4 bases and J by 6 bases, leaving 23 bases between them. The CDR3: CASSSGTISGRRDTQYF. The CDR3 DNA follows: TGTGCCAGCAGTTCCGGAACCATTAGCGGACGTCGTGATACGCAGTATTTT.

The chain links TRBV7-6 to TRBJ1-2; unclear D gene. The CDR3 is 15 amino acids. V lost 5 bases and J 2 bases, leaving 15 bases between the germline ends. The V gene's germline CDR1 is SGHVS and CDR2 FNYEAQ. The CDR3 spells CASSALELSNYGYTF. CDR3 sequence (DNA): TGTGCCAGCAGCGCCCTCGAGCTCTCCAACTATGGCTACACCTTC.

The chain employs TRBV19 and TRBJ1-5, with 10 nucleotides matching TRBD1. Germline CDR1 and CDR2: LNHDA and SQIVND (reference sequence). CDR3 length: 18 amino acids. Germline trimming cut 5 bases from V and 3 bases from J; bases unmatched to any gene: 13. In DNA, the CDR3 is TGTGCCAGTAGTCTTTTGGACAGGGGGTACAGGTTCAATCAGCCCCAGCATTTT. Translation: CASSLLDRGYRFNQPQHF.

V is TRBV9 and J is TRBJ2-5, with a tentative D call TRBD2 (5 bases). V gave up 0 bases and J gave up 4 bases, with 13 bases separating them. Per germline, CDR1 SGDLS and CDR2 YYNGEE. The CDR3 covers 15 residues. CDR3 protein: CASSVGLASGETQYF. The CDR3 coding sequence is TGTGCCAGCAGCGTAGGGCTAGCTTCCGGAGAGACCCAGTACTTC.

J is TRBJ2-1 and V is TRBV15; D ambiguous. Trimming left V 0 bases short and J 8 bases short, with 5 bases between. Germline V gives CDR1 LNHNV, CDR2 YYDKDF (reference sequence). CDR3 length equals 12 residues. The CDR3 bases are TGTGCCACCAGCAGAGATAGCCATGAGCAGTTCTTC. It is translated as CATSRDSHEQFF.

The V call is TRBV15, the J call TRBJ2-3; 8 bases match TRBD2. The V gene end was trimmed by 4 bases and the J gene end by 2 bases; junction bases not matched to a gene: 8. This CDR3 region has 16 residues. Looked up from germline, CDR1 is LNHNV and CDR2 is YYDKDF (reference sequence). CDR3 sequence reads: CATSIDNSGVTDTQYF. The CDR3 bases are TGTGCCACCAGCATAGATAATAGCGGGGTCACAGATACGCAGTATTTT.

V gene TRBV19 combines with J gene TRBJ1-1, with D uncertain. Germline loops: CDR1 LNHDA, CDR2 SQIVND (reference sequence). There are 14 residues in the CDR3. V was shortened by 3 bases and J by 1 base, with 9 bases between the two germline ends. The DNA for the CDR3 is TGTGCCAGTAGTATGGGCCTCGGGAACACTGAAGCTTTCTTT. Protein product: CASSMGLGNTEAFF.

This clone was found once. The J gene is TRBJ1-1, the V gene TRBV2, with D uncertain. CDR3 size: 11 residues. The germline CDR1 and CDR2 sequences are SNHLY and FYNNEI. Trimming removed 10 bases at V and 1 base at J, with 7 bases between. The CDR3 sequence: CAITTNTEAFF. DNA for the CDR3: TGTGCCATTACAACGAACACTGAAGCTTTCTTT.

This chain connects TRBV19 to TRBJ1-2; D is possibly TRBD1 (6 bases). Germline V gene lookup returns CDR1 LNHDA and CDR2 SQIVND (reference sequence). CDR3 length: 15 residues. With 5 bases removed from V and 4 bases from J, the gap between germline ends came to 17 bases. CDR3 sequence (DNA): TGTGCCAGTAGTCCGGGGGGCGCGGATTTCTATGGCTACACCTTC. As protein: CASSPGGADFYGYTF.

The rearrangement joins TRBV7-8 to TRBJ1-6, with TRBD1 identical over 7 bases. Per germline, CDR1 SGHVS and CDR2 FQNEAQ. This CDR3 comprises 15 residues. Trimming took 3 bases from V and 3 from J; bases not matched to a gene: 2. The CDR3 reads CASSLGQNYNSPLHF. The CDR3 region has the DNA TGTGCCAGCAGCTTGGGACAGAACTATAATTCACCCCTCCACTTT.

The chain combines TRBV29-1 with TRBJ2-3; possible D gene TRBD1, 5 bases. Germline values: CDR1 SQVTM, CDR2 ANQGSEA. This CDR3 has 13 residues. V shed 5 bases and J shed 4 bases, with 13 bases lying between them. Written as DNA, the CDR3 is TGCAGCGTTCCTGCTGCAGGGTCAGATACGCAGTATTTT. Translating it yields CSVPAAGSDTQYF.

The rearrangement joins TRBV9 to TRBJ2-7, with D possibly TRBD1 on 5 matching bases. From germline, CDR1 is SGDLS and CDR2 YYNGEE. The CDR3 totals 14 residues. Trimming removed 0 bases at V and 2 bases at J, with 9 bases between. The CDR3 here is CASSVGGSPYEQYF. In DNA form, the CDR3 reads TGTGCCAGCAGCGTAGGGGGCTCTCCCTACGAGCAGTACTTC.

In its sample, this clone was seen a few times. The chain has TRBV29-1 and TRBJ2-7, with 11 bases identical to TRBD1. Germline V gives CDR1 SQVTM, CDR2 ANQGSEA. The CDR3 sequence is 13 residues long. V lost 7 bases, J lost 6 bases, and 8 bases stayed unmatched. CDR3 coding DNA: TGCAGCGCTCGATGGGACAGGGGGAGCGAGCAGTACTTC. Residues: CSARWDRGSEQYF.

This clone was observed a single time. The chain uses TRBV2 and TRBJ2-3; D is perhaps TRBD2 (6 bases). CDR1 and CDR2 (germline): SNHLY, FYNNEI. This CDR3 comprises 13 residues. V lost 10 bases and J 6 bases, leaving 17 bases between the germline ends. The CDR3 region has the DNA TGTGCCACCAGATGGGACTTACTCGATACGCAGTATTTT. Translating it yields CATRWDLLDTQYF.

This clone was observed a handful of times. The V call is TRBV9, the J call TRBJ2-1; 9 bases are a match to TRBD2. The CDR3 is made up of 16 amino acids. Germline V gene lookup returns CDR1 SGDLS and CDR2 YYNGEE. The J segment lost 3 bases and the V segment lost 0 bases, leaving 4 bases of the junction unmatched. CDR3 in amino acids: CASSVGTSGFYNEQFF. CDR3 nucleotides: TGTGCCAGCAGCGTAGGTACTAGCGGGTTCTACAATGAGCAGTTCTTC.

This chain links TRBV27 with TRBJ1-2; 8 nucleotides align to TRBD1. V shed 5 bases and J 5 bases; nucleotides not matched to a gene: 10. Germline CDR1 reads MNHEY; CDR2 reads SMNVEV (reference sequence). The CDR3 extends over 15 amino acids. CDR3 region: CASSEQGDGRYGYTF. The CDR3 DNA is TGTGCCAGCAGTGAACAGGGGGATGGGAGGTATGGCTACACCTTC.

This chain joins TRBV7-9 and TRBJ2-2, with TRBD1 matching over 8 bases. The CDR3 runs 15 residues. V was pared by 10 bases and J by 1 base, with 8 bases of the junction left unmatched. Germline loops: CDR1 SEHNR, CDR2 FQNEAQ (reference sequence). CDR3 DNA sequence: TGTGCCAAGACGACAGGGGCCATGAACACCGGGGAGCTGTTTTTT. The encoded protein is CAKTTGAMNTGELFF.

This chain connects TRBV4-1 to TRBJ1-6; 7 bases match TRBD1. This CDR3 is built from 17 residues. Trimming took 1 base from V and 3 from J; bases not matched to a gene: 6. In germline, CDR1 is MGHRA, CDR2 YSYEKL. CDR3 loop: CASSQVSAGGYNSPLHF. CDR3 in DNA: TGCGCCAGCAGCCAAGTTTCGGCAGGGGGCTATAATTCACCCCTCCACTTT.

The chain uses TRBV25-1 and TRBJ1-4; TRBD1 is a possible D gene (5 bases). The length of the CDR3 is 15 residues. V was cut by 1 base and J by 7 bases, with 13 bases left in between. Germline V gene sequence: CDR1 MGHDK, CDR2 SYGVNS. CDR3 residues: CASSELKGFGEKLFF. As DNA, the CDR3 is TGTGCCAGCAGTGAATTAAAGGGGTTTGGTGAAAAACTGTTTTTT.

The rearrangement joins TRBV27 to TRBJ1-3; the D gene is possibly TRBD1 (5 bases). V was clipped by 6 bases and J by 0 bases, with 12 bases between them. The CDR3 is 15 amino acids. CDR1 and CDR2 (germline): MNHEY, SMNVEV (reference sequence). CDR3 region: CASSRGGSSGNTIYF. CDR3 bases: TGTGCCAGCAGCCGGGGGGGGAGCTCTGGAAACACCATATATTTT.

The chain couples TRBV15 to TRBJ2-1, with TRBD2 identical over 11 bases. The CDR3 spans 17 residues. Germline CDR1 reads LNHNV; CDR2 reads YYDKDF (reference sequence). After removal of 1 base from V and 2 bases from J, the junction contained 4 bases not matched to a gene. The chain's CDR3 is CATSRGGSGGAYNEQFF. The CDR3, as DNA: TGTGCCACCAGCAGAGGAGGTAGCGGGGGGGCCTACAATGAGCAGTTCTTC.

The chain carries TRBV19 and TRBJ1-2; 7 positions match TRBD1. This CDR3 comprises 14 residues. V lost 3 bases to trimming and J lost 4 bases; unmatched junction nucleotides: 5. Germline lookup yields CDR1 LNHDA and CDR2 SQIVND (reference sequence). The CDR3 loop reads CASSMGQFGYGYTF. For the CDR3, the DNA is TGTGCCAGTAGTATGGGACAGTTTGGCTATGGCTACACCTTC.